This T cell receptor (beta chain) emerged from a study of blood T cell repertoires in COVID-19. For the study at large: COVID-19 samples collected from the United States, Italy and Spain covered acute and convalescent phases.

In its sample, this clone was seen once. The V end lost 1 base, the J end lost 8 bases, and 14 bases lay between the germline ends. Germline CDR1 MGHRA, CDR2 YSYEKL. This CDR3 contains 15 residues. In the original workflow: Using reference gene primer amplification, nucleated cell counts were estimated. Profiling relied on immunoSEQ multiplex PCR, and the TCRdb table lists in-frame clones only, not all of them. V, J and clone size are those of that table, while D and trimming were read from the DNA. The table has around 63,000 clones, around 79% seen once. The sequencing sample was made of peripheral blood. The rearrangement uses TRBV4-1 and TRBJ1-4; no clear D gene. This sequence originates from a woman aged 50 to 60 with active or convalescent COVID-19. As DNA, the CDR3 is TGCGCCAGCAGCCAAGTATTACGCGCCCCAGAAAAACTGTTTTTT. It yields the protein CASSQVLRAPEKLFF.